The T cell receptor beta chain described here comes from a study of tumor-infiltrating lymphocytes in primary liver carcinoma. Findings and limits, study-wide: Tumor samples exhibited a significantly greater top-250-clone fraction than blood samples (p = 0.039).

Of note for this clonotype: The antigen is unknown.

The CDR3 is 10 amino acids. Germline V lookup: CDR1 SQVTM, CDR2 ANQGSEA. Total RNA (roughly 530 ng) served as template for TCR beta cDNA synthesis primed by a constant-region primer. Three nested multiplex PCR rounds, a slightly modified ARM-PCR method, built the TCR beta libraries. Running about 11 cycles apiece, the first two PCR rounds relied on TRBV1-TRBV30 forward primers together with a C-beta reverse primer. TCRdb ran MiXCR on the multiplex PCR reads and lists one entry per CDR3 protein. Of 300,000 to 400,000 distinct CDR3 sequences listed, 65% are singletons. The source of the blood RNA was unsorted whole blood, and germline DNA was extracted as well. The authors collected roughly 4.1 milliliters of peripheral blood before surgery.

The chain carries TRBV29-1 and TRBJ2-7; no clear D gene. This clonotype was sampled from a man aged 35 to 55 with primary liver carcinoma and hepatitis B virus infection. Sequenced input: peripheral blood. CDR3 region: CSIGDLQQYF. The CDR3 DNA follows: TGCAGTATTGGGGATCTGCAGCAGTACTTC.